Detailed here is one T cell receptor (beta chain). Its target is unknown. Produced via immunoSEQ multiplex PCR; TCRdb's table is partial and in-frame only. The sample includes fewer than 200,000 clones, over 80% seen only once; the top ten take 1.9%. Germline V CDR1 and CDR2: LNHNV, YYDKDF (reference sequence). Trimming removed 0 bases from V and 7 bases from J; junction bases left unmatched: 9. The CDR3 spans 17 residues. This entry comes from a study of T cell responses to AZD1222 COVID-19 vaccine. General study findings and limits: Baseline serostatus was positive in only a handful of AZD1222 recipients. Unmutated regions of variants are reportedly targeted by nearly half of spike-specific TCRs.

The chain joins TRBV15 to TRBJ2-5; 12 nucleotides agree with TRBD2. The sequencing used peripheral blood, collected on day 0 of AZD1222 vaccination. The clonotype originates from an adult in good health. In nucleotides, the CDR3 is TGTGCCACCAGCAGAGAATTGGTGACTAGCGGGAGAATGACCCAGTACTTC. Residues: CATSRELVTSGRMTQYF.